What follows are 12 T cell receptor beta chains derived from one specimen sequenced in a study of response to subunit inactivated influenza vaccine. TCRdb reprocessed the RT-PCR reads with MiXCR, giving one entry per CDR3 protein. Here the sample spans about 240,000 distinct CDR3 sequences, 12% being singletons. The sample consisted of non-naive T cells sorted from PBMCs, taken about 14 days before vaccination. All receptors derive from a man between 50 and 59 years old who received an inactivated influenza vaccine.

This clonotype was detected a few times. This chain uses TRBV6-2 or TRBV6-3 with TRBJ2-1; 9 bases are a match to TRBD1. CDR3 length: 16 residues. Germline CDR1 MNHEY, CDR2 SVGEGT. V lost 8 bases, J lost 3 bases, and 11 bases stayed unmatched. The CDR3 region has the DNA TGTGCCAGCTGGTCGACGGGACAGGGAAACTACAATGAGCAGTTCTTC. Translation: CASWSTGQGNYNEQFF.

This clonotype has only a few counts. The chain uses TRBV5-1 and TRBJ2-5; weak D call: TRBD2 (5 bases). The CDR3 is 14 residues long. Deletions cut 1 base from V and 5 bases from J, with 12 bases between. In germline, CDR1 is SGHRS, CDR2 YFSETQ. CDR3 protein: CASSLRGRVETQYF. The CDR3 DNA follows: TGCGCCAGCAGCTTGCGGGGAAGAGTGGAGACCCAGTACTTC.

About this clonotype itself: This clone may be a read error of a much larger clone one base away. The chain carries TRBV5-1 and TRBJ2-1; 8 nucleotides align to TRBD1. V lost 4 bases and J lost 8; bases outside the gene matches: 5. The germline CDR1 and CDR2 sequences are SGHRS and YFSETQ. The CDR3 covers 13 residues. The CDR3 sequence: CASSPRGHHEQFF. The CDR3 region has the DNA TGCGCCAGCAGCCCCAGGGGGCACCATGAGCAGTTCTTC.

V and J are TRBV11-2 and TRBJ2-5, with 7 bases lining up with TRBD2. This CDR3 comprises 13 residues. Germline CDR1 SGHAT, CDR2 FQNNGV. Trimming cost V 5 bases and J 2 bases; bases outside gene matches: 2. The CDR3 reads CASSREVQETQYF. CDR3 bases: TGTGCCAGCAGCCGGGAGGTGCAAGAGACCCAGTACTTC.

This clonotype showed up just a few times. The chain has TRBV7-2 and TRBJ2-5; D perhaps matches TRBD1 (6 bases). Trimming removed 5 bases from V and 5 bases from J, with 12 bases in between. The CDR3 is 13 amino acids. Germline values: CDR1 SGHTA, CDR2 FQGNSA. The CDR3: CASSPGVRETQYF. The CDR3, as DNA: TGTGCCAGCAGCCCAGGGGTACGGGAGACCCAGTACTTC. Together with reference TRBV7-2 and TRBJ2-5, the CDR3 gives the full variable domain: GAGVSQSPSNKVTEKGKDVELRCDPISGHTALYWYRQSLGQGLEFLIYFQGNSAPDKSGLPSDRFSAERTGGSVSTLTIQRTQQEDSAVYLCASSPGVRETQYFGPGTRLLVL.

This clonotype was seen at least ten times. V and J are TRBV11-2 and TRBJ2-7; D not certain. The germline gives CDR1 SGHAT, CDR2 FQNNGV. This CDR3 has 13 residues. V shed 3 bases and J shed 0 bases, with 6 bases lying between them. CDR3 residues: CASSFRASYEQYF. The CDR3 nucleotides are TGTGCCAGCAGCTTCCGAGCCTCCTACGAGCAGTACTTC.

The chain joins TRBV4-3 to TRBJ1-6; D gene unclear. V gave up 3 bases and J gave up 7 bases, with 10 bases separating them. The length of the CDR3 is 14 residues. The germline CDR1 and CDR2 sequences are LGHNA and YSLEER. The CDR3 nucleotides are TGCGCCAGCAGCCACGCCCCAGAGAATTCACCCCTCCACTTT. Encoded protein: CASSHAPENSPLHF.

This clonotype was found many times. The chain is built from TRBV12-3 or TRBV12-4 and TRBJ1-1; D unclear. The CDR3 extends over 13 amino acids. Deletions cut 1 base from V and 0 bases from J, with 3 bases between. The CDR3 reads CASSLGVNTEAFF. In DNA, the CDR3 is TGTGCCAGCAGTTTAGGCGTGAACACTGAAGCTTTCTTT.

This clonotype was detected only a few times. V is TRBV4-2 and J is TRBJ2-1; 7 nucleotides align to TRBD2. The CDR3 is made up of 17 amino acids. The junction had 13 bases not matched to a gene; V was cut back by 3 bases and J by 5 bases. Germline values: CDR1 LGHNA, CDR2 YNFKEQ. The CDR3 DNA reads TGTGCCAGCAGCCAGGAGGGTCCTAGCGGAGGGAACAATGAGCAGTTCTTC. It specifies CASSQEGPSGGNNEQFF.

The chain couples TRBV5-5 to TRBJ1-5; no firm D call. The CDR3 is 14 residues long. In germline, CDR1 is SGHKS, CDR2 YYEKEE (reference sequence). V was trimmed by 0 bases and J by 5 bases, leaving 9 bases between them. The CDR3 region is CASSLVAVDQPQHF. The CDR3, as DNA: TGTGCCAGCAGCTTGGTGGCAGTTGATCAGCCCCAGCATTTT.

The sample holds many counts of this clonotype. The CDR3 sequence: CASSLGGGNLGYTF. The CDR3 DNA follows: TGTGCCAGCAGTTTAGGGGGGGGAAATCTGGGCTACACCTTC. This sequence joins TRBV12-3 or TRBV12-4 and TRBJ1-2; possibly TRBD1 for D (5 bases). CDR3 length: 14 residues. Trimming left V 1 base short and J 8 bases short, with 14 bases between.

This clonotype was found a few times. J is TRBJ1-4 and V is TRBV11-2; D is unclear. V was trimmed by 1 base and J by 3 bases, leaving 3 bases between them. The CDR3 covers 13 residues. Per germline, CDR1 SGHAT and CDR2 FQNNGV. As DNA, the CDR3 is TGTGCCAGCAGCTTAGTTCCTAATGAAAAACTGTTTTTT. Protein product: CASSLVPNEKLFF.